This T cell receptor (beta chain) came from a study of Graves' ophthalmopathy and Graves' hyperthyroidism. Findings and limits, study-wide: Classification of ophthalmopathy versus stable hyperthyroidism by a 13-signature model yielded 85% to 90% sensitivity and around 76% specificity. The blood repertoire also included most expanded thyroid clonotypes above 0.001 frequency.

This clonotype was picked up a small number of times. Its target is not known. Researchers took RNA transcripts and amplified TCR beta CDR3 regions from them. HTBI primers were employed in first-round RT-PCR, then a second-round multiplex PCR followed. Each CDR3 protein gets one entry after TCRdb re-called the multiplex PCR reads with MiXCR. The sample consists of around 1,200,000 distinct CDR3 sequences, about 40% of them appearing once. The junction had 10 bases not matched to a gene; V was cut back by 2 bases and J by 4 bases. This CDR3 has 16 residues. Germline CDR1 is MNHEY and CDR2 is SVGEGT. The sequenced sample was peripheral blood or thyroid tissue (not recorded which). The gene calls are TRBV6-2 or TRBV6-3 and TRBJ1-2, with 7 bases aligning to TRBD1. The clonotype originates from an adult man with Graves' hyperthyroidism. The CDR3 DNA is TGTGCCAGCAGTTACGGGGGACTGCGGACAGGCTATGGCTACACCTTC. This sequence encodes CASSYGGLRTGYGYTF.